The 30 T cell receptor beta chains reported below all come from one sample, sequenced in a study of OX40 agonist ivuxolimab in advanced cancers. TCRdb's copy holds only in-frame clones and misses some; the assay was immunoSEQ multiplex PCR. The repertoire includes fewer than 90,000 clones, 90% to 95% of them detected once, and under 3% sits in the top ten. This specimen consisted of CD4+ or CD8+ T cells sorted from blood, obtained in a trial of the OX40 agonist ivuxolimab. These receptors were taken from an adult with an advanced solid tumor such as melanoma, head and neck, liver or kidney cancer.

The chain carries TRBV2 and TRBJ2-7; D is uncertain. The V gene lost 4 bases and the J gene lost 1 base, with 11 bases spanning the gap. CDR3 size: 14 residues. Germline V CDR1 and CDR2: SNHLY, FYNNEI. The CDR3, as DNA: TGTGCCAGCAGTGTAGGAAGGGCGTCCTACGAGCAGTACTTC. Translation: CASSVGRASYEQYF.

The chain uses TRBV7-9 and TRBJ2-1; TRBD2 matches 13 bases. The CDR3 length is 15 residues. Trimming cost V 5 bases and J 8 bases; bases outside gene matches: 6. Germline V gene lookup returns CDR1 SEHNR and CDR2 FQNEAQ (reference sequence). The chain's CDR3 is CASSDRTSGSYEQFF. Written as DNA, the CDR3 is TGTGCCAGCAGCGACCGGACTAGCGGGAGCTATGAGCAGTTCTTC.

In nucleotides, the CDR3 is TGCGCCAGCAGCGACGGACAGGGGGCGGTTCGAGAGACCCAGTACTTC. This sequence encodes CASSDGQGAVRETQYF. V is TRBV5-1 and J is TRBJ2-5; 11 bases are a match to TRBD1. Germline loops: CDR1 SGHRS, CDR2 YFSETQ. This CDR3 has 16 residues. V lost 4 bases, J lost 4 bases, and 9 bases stayed unmatched. The complete variable domain, with remaining parts taken from reference TRBV5-1 and TRBJ2-5, reads KAGVTQTPRYLIKTRGQQVTLSCSPISGHRSVSWYQQTPGQGLQFLFEYFSETQRNKGNFPGRFSGRQFSNSRSEMNVSTLELGDSALYLCASSDGQGAVRETQYFGPGTRLLVL.

This chain connects TRBV5-6 to TRBJ1-2; D unresolved. Between the trimmed V and J ends, which lost 4 bases and 3 bases, there was a span of 10 bases. Germline CDR1 reads SGHDT; CDR2 reads YYEEEE. The length of the CDR3 is 13 residues. In DNA, the CDR3 is TGTGCCAGCAGCCTCCGAAGGTACTATGGCTACACCTTC. Its translation is CASSLRRYYGYTF.

The rearrangement uses TRBV2 and TRBJ1-3, with D uncertain. Trimming took 3 bases from V and 5 from J, leaving 11 bases between them. This CDR3 region has 14 residues. Per the germline V gene, CDR1 is SNHLY and CDR2 is FYNNEI. The CDR3, as DNA: TGTGCCAGCAGTGAGAGTGCTGCTAGAAACACCATATATTTT. Its translation is CASSESAARNTIYF. Supplemented by reference TRBV2 and TRBJ1-3, the full variable domain reads EPEVTQTPSHQVTQMGQEVILRCVPISNHLYFYWYRQILGQKVEFLVSFYNNEISEKSEIFDDQFSVERPDGSNFTLKIRSTKLEDSAMYFCASSESAARNTIYFGEGSWLTVV.

This chain links TRBV19 with TRBJ1-2; D may be TRBD1 (6 bases). CDR3 size: 17 residues. Germline CDR1 and CDR2: LNHDA and SQIVND (reference sequence). The V and J ends lost 4 bases and 4 bases respectively, with 22 bases between them. The CDR3 DNA sequence: TGTGCCAGTAGTAGAGACAGGCGACGACTGAGCTCCTATGGCTACACCTTC. Amino acid sequence: CASSRDRRRLSSYGYTF.

The chain has TRBV9 and TRBJ1-2, with D tentatively TRBD1 (6 bases). Trimming pared 0 bases from V and 3 bases from J, leaving 12 bases between. CDR1 and CDR2 from the germline V gene are SGDLS and YYNGEE. The length of the CDR3 is 15 residues. CDR3 in amino acids: CASSVGWSGDYGYTF. CDR3 bases: TGTGCCAGCAGCGTAGGGTGGTCAGGGGACTATGGCTACACCTTC.

This chain links TRBV19 with TRBJ2-1; TRBD2 matches at 11 bases. V dropped 7 bases and J dropped 3; count of bases not matched to a gene: 8. CDR3 length equals 16 residues. Looked up from germline, CDR1 is LNHDA and CDR2 is SQIVND (reference sequence). Here the CDR3 DNA reads TGTGCCAGTATGACATTAGCGGGAGGGGTCTACAATGAGCAGTTCTTC. Translated, it gives CASMTLAGGVYNEQFF.

The J gene is TRBJ1-2, the V gene TRBV28, with 7 nucleotides matching TRBD1. The V gene end was trimmed by 2 bases and the J gene end by 4 bases; junction bases not matched to a gene: 7. The CDR3 has 15 amino acids. Germline CDR1 is MDHEN and CDR2 is SYDVKM. The CDR3 coding sequence is TGTGCCAGCAGTTTAAGTTCAGGGGGTTCCTATGGCTACACCTTC. It is translated as CASSLSSGGSYGYTF.

This chain uses TRBV5-4 with TRBJ2-7; 11 positions agree with TRBD2. The V segment lost 4 bases and the J segment 3 bases; nucleotides outside the gene matches: 9. This CDR3 contains 16 residues. In germline, CDR1 is SGHNT, CDR2 YYREEE (reference sequence). Here the CDR3 reads CASSPGTSGTYYEQYF. CDR3 DNA: TGTGCCAGCAGCCCTGGGACTAGCGGTACCTACTACGAGCAGTACTTC.

The genes are TRBV27 and TRBJ2-3, with D possibly matching TRBD2 (5 bases). CDR1 and CDR2 (germline): MNHEY, SMNVEV (reference sequence). The CDR3 is made up of 11 amino acids. The ends were cut back, 10 bases at V and 4 bases at J, with 9 bases in the middle. The CDR3 coding sequence is TGTGCCACGAAGGGAGCAGATACGCAGTATTTT. This sequence encodes CATKGADTQYF.

The chain joins TRBV28 to TRBJ2-7; possibly TRBD2 for D (5 bases). Germline CDR1 MDHEN, CDR2 SYDVKM. The CDR3 sequence is 13 residues long. V was cut by 5 bases and J by 0 bases, with 8 bases left in between. CDR3 sequence: CASSLGNSYEQYF. The CDR3 nucleotides read TGTGCCAGCAGTCTCGGGAACTCCTACGAGCAGTACTTC.

The CDR3 DNA is TGTGCCAGCAGCGTGGGACAGGGGGTCCCCGGGGAGCTGTTTTTT. Translated: CASSVGQGVPGELFF. The chain has TRBV9 and TRBJ2-2; 11 bases line up with TRBD1. Germline CDR1 is SGDLS and CDR2 is YYNGEE. The ends lost 2 bases at V and 6 bases at J; junction bases unmatched: 3. This CDR3 region has 15 residues.

The V call is TRBV11-2, the J call TRBJ1-3; no clear D. The CDR3 length is 17 residues. V lost 2 bases and J lost 0, with 14 bases in between. Germline V gives CDR1 SGHAT, CDR2 FQNNGV. As DNA, the CDR3 is TGTGCCAGCAGCTTACGGGCAACGCCCGACTCTGGAAACACCATATATTTT. It translates to CASSLRATPDSGNTIYF.

J is TRBJ2-2 and V is TRBV30; D is ambiguous. CDR3 length equals 13 residues. V lost 4 bases and J 4 bases, leaving 10 bases between the germline ends. The germline gives CDR1 GTSNPN, CDR2 SVGIG (reference sequence). CDR3 nucleotide sequence: TGTGCCTGGACACAAATGGGCACCGGGGAGCTGTTTTTT. It translates to CAWTQMGTGELFF.

V gene TRBV11-1 combines with J gene TRBJ2-3, with D perhaps TRBD2 (6 bases). Germline V gene data show CDR1 as SGHAT and CDR2 as FQDESV (reference sequence). The germline V and J ends were trimmed by 4 bases and 1 base, with 12 bases remaining between them. The CDR3 is 15 amino acids. The CDR3 loop reads CASSSEDYRTDTQYF. The CDR3 DNA is TGTGCCAGCAGCTCAGAGGACTATCGCACAGATACGCAGTATTTT.

V gene TRBV7-9 combines with J gene TRBJ2-7; D is ambiguous. Germline V CDR1 and CDR2: SEHNR, FQNEAQ (reference sequence). The CDR3 covers 14 residues. V lost 4 bases and J 0 bases, leaving 10 bases between the germline ends. The CDR3 reads CASSSYTGSYEQYF. As DNA, the CDR3 is TGTGCCAGCAGCTCCTACACTGGCTCCTACGAGCAGTACTTC.

Remarks on this clone: The sample holds other DNA sequences that translate to the same CDR3. The chain combines TRBV19 with TRBJ1-1; D remains unclear. Trimming shortened V by 4 bases and J by 1 base, and 7 bases separated the two germline ends. The CDR3 has 13 amino acids. Per the germline V gene, CDR1 is LNHDA and CDR2 is SQIVND (reference sequence). The CDR3 bases are TGTGCCAGTAGTACGGGATCGAACACTGAAGCTTTCTTT. This sequence encodes CASSTGSNTEAFF.

The V and J genes are TRBV28 and TRBJ1-5; tentatively, D is TRBD1 (5 bases). Trimming removed 7 bases at V and 4 bases at J, with 14 bases between. CDR1 and CDR2 from the germline V gene are MDHEN and SYDVKM. CDR3 length: 14 amino acids. The CDR3 DNA reads TGTGCCAGCATCTCCAGGGCACTAAATCAGCCCCAGCATTTT. Amino acids: CASISRALNQPQHF.

This rearrangement joins TRBV7-9 to TRBJ1-2, with 10 bases that match TRBD1. This CDR3 is 15 amino acids long. CDR1 SEHNR and CDR2 FQNEAQ come from the germline V gene (reference sequence). V shed 4 bases, J shed 0 bases, and the junction held 2 bases outside the gene matches. The CDR3 reads CASSYGTGANYGYTF. In nucleotides, the CDR3 is TGTGCCAGCAGCTATGGGACAGGGGCTAACTATGGCTACACCTTC.

The V gene is TRBV7-2, the J gene TRBJ1-4; D not resolved. This CDR3 has 14 residues. Per the germline V gene, CDR1 is SGHTA and CDR2 is FQGNSA. The V gene lost 5 bases and the J gene lost 8 bases, with 15 bases spanning the gap. The CDR3 reads CASSPGSVEEKLFF. In nucleotides, the CDR3 is TGTGCCAGCAGCCCCGGATCTGTGGAAGAAAAACTGTTTTTT.

The V call is TRBV18, the J call TRBJ1-4; D is unresolved. Trimming took off 2 bases at V and 7 bases at J, with 14 bases between the two ends. The CDR3 extends over 15 amino acids. Germline V gene data show CDR1 as KGHSH and CDR2 as LQKENI. The CDR3 DNA is TGTGCCAGCTCACCAGACGGCTTTTCGGGTGAAAAACTGTTTTTT. It encodes CASSPDGFSGEKLFF.

The V call is TRBV4-1, the J call TRBJ2-5; D ambiguous. V lost 1 base, J lost 3 bases, and 9 bases lay in between. Germline V lookup: CDR1 MGHRA, CDR2 YSYEKL. This CDR3 is built from 14 residues. As DNA, the CDR3 is TGCGCCAGCAGCCAAGGCCCGGCGGAAGAGACCCAGTACTTC. Its translation: CASSQGPAEETQYF.

The V call is TRBV25-1, the J call TRBJ2-7, with 8 bases aligning to TRBD2. CDR1 is MGHDK and CDR2 is SYGVNS in the germline V gene. The trim removed 6 bases at V and 2 bases at J, leaving 9 bases unmatched. The CDR3 contains 15 residues. CDR3 DNA: TGTGCCAGCAGCCCTTCGCGGGAGGCGACCTACGAGCAGTACTTC. The encoded protein is CASSPSREATYEQYF.

The CDR3 coding sequence is TGTGCCAGCAGCTTAGACCTAGCGGGTAAAGAGACCCAGTACTTC. Protein: CASSLDLAGKETQYF. The rearrangement joins TRBV7-2 to TRBJ2-5; 8 bases match TRBD2. Germline assignment: CDR1 SGHTA and CDR2 FQGNSA. V was clipped by 1 base and J by 3 bases; unmatched bases: 4. The CDR3 consists of 15 residues.

The rearrangement links TRBV9 to TRBJ1-2, with 7 bases aligning to TRBD1. V gave up 3 bases and J gave up 4 bases; unmatched junction bases: 3. The CDR3 has 13 residues. Germline-derived CDR1 and CDR2 are SGDLS and YYNGEE. The chain's CDR3 is CASSAGTAYGYTF. For the CDR3, the DNA is TGTGCCAGCAGCGCGGGGACAGCCTATGGCTACACCTTC.

The chain carries TRBV6-1 and TRBJ1-3; the D is unclear. The V end was cut by 6 bases, the J end by 2 bases, with 14 bases between. Looked up from germline, CDR1 is MNHNS and CDR2 is SASEGT. The CDR3 spans 15 residues. CDR3 in amino acids: CASRGKAPAGNTIYF. The CDR3 nucleotides are TGTGCCAGCAGGGGTAAAGCGCCGGCTGGAAACACCATATATTTT.

There are a few counts of this clone. V gene TRBV19 combines with J gene TRBJ1-1; no reliable D call. The CDR3 consists of 12 residues. The germline V gene encodes CDR1 LNHDA and CDR2 SQIVND (reference sequence). The germline V and J ends were trimmed by 3 bases and 9 bases, with 11 bases remaining between them. The CDR3 DNA reads TGTGCCAGTAGTATCCAGACCGGGAAAGCTTTCTTT. It yields the protein CASSIQTGKAFF.

V usage is TRBV27 and J usage is TRBJ2-5; perhaps TRBD1 as D (7 bases). CDR1 MNHEY and CDR2 SMNVEV come from the germline V gene (reference sequence). The ends were cut back, 3 bases at V and 5 bases at J, with 19 bases in the middle. The CDR3 totals 16 residues. CDR3 in DNA: TGTGCCAGCAGTTTGTGGACAGGAGGGGTTCAGGAGACCCAGTACTTC. Encoded protein: CASSLWTGGVQETQYF.

V is TRBV11-2 and J is TRBJ1-1; 9 bases are a match to TRBD1. The CDR3 totals 15 residues. Germline V gives CDR1 SGHAT, CDR2 FQNNGV. The trim removed 3 bases at V and 4 bases at J, leaving 6 bases unmatched. The CDR3 reads CASSFRTGVGTEAFF. The CDR3 DNA reads TGTGCCAGCAGCTTCAGGACAGGGGTGGGCACTGAAGCTTTCTTT. Complete variable domain (other parts from reference TRBV11-2 and TRBJ1-1): EAGVAQSPRYKIIEKRQSVAFWCNPISGHATLYWYQQILGQGPKLLIQFQNNGVVDDSQLPKDRFSAERLKGVDSTLKIQPAKLEDSAVYLCASSFRTGVGTEAFFGQGTRLTVV.